The clone carrying this T cell receptor beta chain was counted a few times. The target antigen is unknown. The entry originates in a study of shared clonotypes between healthy human individuals. Study-wide findings and caveats: What naive subsets generally showed was a larger estimated richness than memory subsets showed. Sequencing depth was predicted to influence how clonotypes are shared among donors.

The CDR3 consists of 15 residues. The germline CDR1 and CDR2 sequences are MNHNS and SASEGT. V was cut by 7 bases and J by 2 bases, with 16 bases left in between. Splitting of CD4+ cells produced CD45RA+ naive and CD45RA-negative memory subsets. The deep-level immunoSEQ assay was used. Some clones are missing from TCRdb's copy, which holds only in-frame ones; the method was immunoSEQ multiplex PCR. The repertoire holds about a million clones, with roughly 80% as singletons. The source is a man aged 18 to 30 in good health. Some clones in this sample may be carry-over from other donors' samples. The sequenced sample was memory CD4+ T cells from PBMCs. Sample subset: CD45RA-negative fraction. This chain links TRBV6-1 with TRBJ2-3; D perhaps matches TRBD2 (5 bases). The CDR3 protein is CASNPRDFLTDTQYF. CDR3 nucleotides: TGTGCCAGCAACCCCCGGGATTTCCTCACAGATACGCAGTATTTT.